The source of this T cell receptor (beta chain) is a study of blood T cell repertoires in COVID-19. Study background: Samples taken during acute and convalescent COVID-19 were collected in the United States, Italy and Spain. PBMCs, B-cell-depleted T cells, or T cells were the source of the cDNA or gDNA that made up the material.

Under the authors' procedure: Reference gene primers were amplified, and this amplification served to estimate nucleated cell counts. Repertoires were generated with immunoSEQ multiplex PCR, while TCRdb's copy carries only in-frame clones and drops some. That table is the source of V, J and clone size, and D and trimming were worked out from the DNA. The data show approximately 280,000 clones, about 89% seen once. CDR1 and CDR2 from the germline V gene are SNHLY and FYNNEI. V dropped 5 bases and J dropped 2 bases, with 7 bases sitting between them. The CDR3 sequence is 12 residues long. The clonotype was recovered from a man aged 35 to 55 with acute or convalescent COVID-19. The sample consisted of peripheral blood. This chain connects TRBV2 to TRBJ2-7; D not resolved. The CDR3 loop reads CASSYSPYEQYF. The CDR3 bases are TGTGCCAGCAGTTACAGCCCCTACGAGCAGTACTTC.